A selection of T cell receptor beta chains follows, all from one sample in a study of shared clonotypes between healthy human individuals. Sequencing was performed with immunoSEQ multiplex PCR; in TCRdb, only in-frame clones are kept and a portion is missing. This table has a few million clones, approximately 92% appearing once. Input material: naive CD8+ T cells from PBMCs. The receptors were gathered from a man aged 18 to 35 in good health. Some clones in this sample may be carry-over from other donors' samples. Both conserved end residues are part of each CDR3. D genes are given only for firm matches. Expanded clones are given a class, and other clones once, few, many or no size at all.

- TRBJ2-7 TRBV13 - TGTGCCAGCAGCTTAGGCCCAGGGGACTACGAGCAGTACTTC CASSLGPGDYEQYF
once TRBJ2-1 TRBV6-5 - TGTGCCAGCAGGGTGGGGTCGGTCTCAAACCAGGAGCAGTTCTTC CASRVGSVSNQEQFF
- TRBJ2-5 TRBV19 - TGTGCCAGTAGTATAGGTGCCGGGGGCGCCGAGACCCAGTACTTC CASSIGAGGAETQYF
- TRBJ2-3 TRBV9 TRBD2 TGTGCCAGCAGCTTTCCACTAGCGGGAGGCCGAGGAACAGATACGCAGTATTTT CASSFPLAGGRGTDTQYF
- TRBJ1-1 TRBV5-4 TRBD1 TGTGCCAGCAGCTCCCGAGGGACAGGAACTGAAGCTTTCTTT CASSSRGTGTEAFF
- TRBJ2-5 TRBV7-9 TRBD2 TGTGCCAGCAGCGACTACACTAGCGCGCAAGAGACCCAGTACTTC CASSDYTSAQETQYF
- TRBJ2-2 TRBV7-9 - TGTGCCAGCAGCTTACCGGGACCCTCGAACACCGGGGAGCTGTTTTTT CASSLPGPSNTGELFF
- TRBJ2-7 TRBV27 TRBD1 TGTGCCAGCAGGTCCGAGGGGGCGCTCGGCTACGAGCAGTACTTC CASRSEGALGYEQYF
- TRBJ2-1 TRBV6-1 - TGTGCCAGCAGTGAACGGGCTAGCTCCTACAATGAGCAGTTCTTC CASSERASSYNEQFF
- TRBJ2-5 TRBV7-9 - TGTGCCAGCAGCTCCGGGCCAGGGTTTTTGGAGACCCAGTACTTC CASSSGPGFLETQYF
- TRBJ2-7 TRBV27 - TGTGCCAGCAGTTCAGTACGGACTAACTGGCCCACCTACGAGCAGTACTTC CASSSVRTNWPTYEQYF
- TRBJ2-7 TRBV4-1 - TGCGCCAGCAGCCTCCGGGCCGATTACGAGCAGTACTTC CASSLRADYEQYF
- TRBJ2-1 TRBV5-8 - TGTGCCAGCAGCTTGGGACTAGGGTCGGGGTCCTACAATGAGCAGTTCTTC CASSLGLGSGSYNEQFF
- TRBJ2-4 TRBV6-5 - TGTGCCAGCAATAGTAAGGGGGGCCAAAACATTCAGTACTTC CASNSKGGQNIQYF
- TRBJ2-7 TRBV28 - TGTGCCACCCTCCCTCGGGGGAGCTGGGGGGAGCAGTACTTC CATLPRGSWGEQYF
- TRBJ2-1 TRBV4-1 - TGCGCCAGCAGCCAAGATCCAAGCGGCACCTACAATGAGCAGTTCTTC CASSQDPSGTYNEQFF
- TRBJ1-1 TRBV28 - TGTGCCAGCAGTTTCGGGAGAATGAACACTGAAGCTTTCTTT CASSFGRMNTEAFF
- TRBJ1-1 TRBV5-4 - TGTGCCAGCACCTTACATAGGGCCGCGAACACTGAAGCTTTCTTT CASTLHRAANTEAFF
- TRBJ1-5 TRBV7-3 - TGTGCCAGCAGCTTGGGGGCGAGTCAGCCCCAGCATTTT CASSLGASQPQHF
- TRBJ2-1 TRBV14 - TGTGCCAGCAGCCAACCATTCAGGGGAGGTTTAGGGAATGAGCAGTTCTTC CASSQPFRGGLGNEQFF
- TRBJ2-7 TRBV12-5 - TGTGCTAGTTCGTCGGCACCCGCCTACGAGCAGTACTTC CASSSAPAYEQYF
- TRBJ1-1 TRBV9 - TGTGCCAGCAGCGTGATCGGGGGTCCAAACACTGAAGCTTTCTTT CASSVIGGPNTEAFF
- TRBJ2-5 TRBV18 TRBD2 TGTGCCAGCTCACCACCGAGACTAGCGTTAGAGACCCAGTACTTC CASSPPRLALETQYF
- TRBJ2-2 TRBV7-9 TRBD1 TGTGCCAGCAGTTCATACCGGGACAGGGATGACCGGGAGCTGTTTTTT CASSSYRDRDDRELFF
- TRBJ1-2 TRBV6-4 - TGTGCCAGCAGTGACAATTTCCGGGATGGCTACACCTTC CASSDNFRDGYTF
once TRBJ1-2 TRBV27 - TGTGCCAGCAGTTTATTGGGGATTTCTAACTATGGCTACACCTTC CASSLLGISNYGYTF
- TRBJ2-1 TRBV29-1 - TGCAGCGGCCTAGGGGGGGGACCTTACAATGAGCAGTTCTTC CSGLGGGPYNEQFF
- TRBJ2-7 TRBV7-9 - TGTGCCAGCAGCTTAGACGGGGCAGGGTCAGAGCAGTACTTC CASSLDGAGSEQYF
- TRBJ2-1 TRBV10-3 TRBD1 TGTGCCATCAGTGAGCCCCAGTCGACAGGGGGTGGGTATTACAATGAGCAGTTCTTC CAISEPQSTGGGYYNEQFF
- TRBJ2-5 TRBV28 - TGTGCCAGTAAGGCCCGACAAGAGACCCAGTACTTC CASKARQETQYF
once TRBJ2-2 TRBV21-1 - TGTGCCAGCAGCAAAGTCGGCGGCAGGGGGGCCCTGAGTGGGGAGCTGTTTTTT CASSKVGGRGALSGELFF
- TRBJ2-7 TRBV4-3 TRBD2 TGCGCCAGCAGCCAGCGACTAGCGGGGCCCAACGAGCAGTACTTC CASSQRLAGPNEQYF
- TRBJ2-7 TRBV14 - TGTGCCAGCAGCCAAGATCAGGGGGGCCTCTCCTACGAGCAGTACTTC CASSQDQGGLSYEQYF
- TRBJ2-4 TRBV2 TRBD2 TGTGCCAGCCGGTCCCGCGGACTAGCGGGAGACCTAGCCAAAAACATTCAGTACTTC CASRSRGLAGDLAKNIQYF
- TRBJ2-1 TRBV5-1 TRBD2 TGCGCCAGCAGCTTGGGTGGAGGGACTAGCTCCTACAATGAGCAGTTCTTC CASSLGGGTSSYNEQFF
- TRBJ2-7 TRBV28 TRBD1 TGTGCCAGCAGTCTGGGGACAGGGTGGTCCTACGAGCAGTACTTC CASSLGTGWSYEQYF
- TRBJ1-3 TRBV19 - TGTGCCAGTAGTATTACTCCTTACTCTGGAAACACCATATATTTT CASSITPYSGNTIYF
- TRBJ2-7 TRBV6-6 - TGTGCCAGCAGCCCTCTCGGATACGAGCAGTACTTC CASSPLGYEQYF
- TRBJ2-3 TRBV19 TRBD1 TGTGCCAGTAGTATGGGACAGGGTCGAACAGATACGCAGTATTTT CASSMGQGRTDTQYF
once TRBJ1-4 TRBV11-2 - TGTGCCAGCAGCTGGGGTGAGGGGCAAGGTGAAAAACTGTTTTTT CASSWGEGQGEKLFF
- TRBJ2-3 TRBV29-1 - TGCACCCACCAAATCAGCGGGCCTATCCCAGATACGCAGTATTTT CTHQISGPIPDTQYF
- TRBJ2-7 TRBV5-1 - TGCGCCAGCAGCGCCCGGGACGGAGCCTACGAGCAGTACTTC CASSARDGAYEQYF
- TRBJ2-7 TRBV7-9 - TGTGCCAGCAGCCCGGTTGGAGTCCCACAGGGTCGCTACGAGCAGTACTTC CASSPVGVPQGRYEQYF
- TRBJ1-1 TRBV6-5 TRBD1 TGTGCCAGCAGAACAGGGGGCCGGACTGAAGCTTTCTTT CASRTGGRTEAFF
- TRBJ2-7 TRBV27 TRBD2 TGTGCCAGCAGCCCGACTAGCGGGAGCTCCTACGAGCAGTACTTC CASSPTSGSSYEQYF
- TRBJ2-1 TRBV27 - TGTGCCAGCAGGTGGGACGGAAGCTCCTACAATGAGCAGTTCTTC CASRWDGSSYNEQFF
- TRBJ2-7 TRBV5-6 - TGTGCCAGCAGCTTGGGAATCTTGCACGAGCAGTACTTC CASSLGILHEQYF
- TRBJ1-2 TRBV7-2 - TGTGCCAGCAGCCCAGGTGTCGTCGACGGCTACACCTTC CASSPGVVDGYTF
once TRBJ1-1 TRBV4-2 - TGTGCCAGCAGCCCTCAGGGGTTGAGCACTGAAGCTTTCTTT CASSPQGLSTEAFF
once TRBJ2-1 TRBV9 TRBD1 TGTGCCAGCAGCCTGGGACAGGGGAACAATGAGCAGTTCTTC CASSLGQGNNEQFF
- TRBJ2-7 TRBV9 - TGTGCCAGCAGCCCTTCCCTCGGGGGTACCTACGAGCAGTACTTC CASSPSLGGTYEQYF
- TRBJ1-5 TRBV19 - TGTGCCAGTAGTATAGACAGGGAAGGCGATCAGCCCCAGCATTTT CASSIDREGDQPQHF
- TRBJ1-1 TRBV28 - TGTGCCAGCAGCCCGAGGGGGGGGATGAACACTGAAGCTTTCTTT CASSPRGGMNTEAFF
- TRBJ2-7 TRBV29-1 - TGCAGCGTTTACAGTGGCGACGAGCAGTACTTC CSVYSGDEQYF
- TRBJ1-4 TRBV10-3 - TGTGCCATCAGTGTTTCAGGGAAGGAAAAACTGTTTTTT CAISVSGKEKLFF
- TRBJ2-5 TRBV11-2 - TGTGCCAGCAGCCCGCAACAGCCACAAGGAGAGACCCAGTACTTC CASSPQQPQGETQYF
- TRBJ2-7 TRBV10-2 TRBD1 TGCGCCAGCAGCCAGACAGGGGGAGGCGAGCAGTACTTC CASSQTGGGEQYF
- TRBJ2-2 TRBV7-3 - TGTGCCAGCAGCCCACAGGGCTTGCACGGGGAGCTGTTTTTT CASSPQGLHGELFF
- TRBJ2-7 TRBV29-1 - TGCAGCGTTGAAGATTTAGAGGAATCGGGGAACGGGCTCTACGAGCAGTACTTC CSVEDLEESGNGLYEQYF
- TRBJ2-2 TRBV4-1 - TGCGCCAGCAGCCAAATAGGGACACCCGGGGAGCTGTTTTTT CASSQIGTPGELFF